The rows below give T cell receptor beta chains drawn from one sample of a study of blood T cells in healthy people across ages. TCRdb re-called the 5' RACE reads with MiXCR, one entry per CDR3 protein. The sample carries about 400,000 distinct CDR3 sequences, 50% to 60% recorded once. Sequencing input: blood. The receptor source for this set is a man between 60 and 70 years old in good health. The CDR3 runs from the conserved cysteine through the conserved F or W. Fields, in order: CDR3 length, V gene, D gene, clone size, J gene, CDR3 protein, CDR3 DNA. The D gene is left open where the match is weak. Size values are once, few and many counts, or a class for expanded clones, and some rows have none.

>12|TRBV20-1|TRBD1|NA|TRBJ1-2
CSAPTGTYGYTF
TGCAGTGCCCCGACAGGGACCTATGGCTACACCTTC
>16|TRBV5-1|TRBD2|NA|TRBJ2-3
CASSLFGRASTDTQYF
TGCGCCAGCAGCTTGTTCGGGAGGGCCTCAACAGATACGCAGTATTTT
>18|TRBV15|NA|NA|TRBJ2-7
CATSRLGQDATADYEQYF
TGTGCCACCAGCAGACTGGGTCAGGATGCGACAGCAGACTACGAGCAGTACTTC
>17|TRBV7-2|NA|NA|TRBJ2-7
CASSRTSGTPSSYEQYF
TGTGCCAGCAGCAGAACCTCCGGGACCCCAAGTTCCTACGAGCAGTACTTC
>12|TRBV20-1|NA|NA|TRBJ1-1
CSAPLTLGEAFF
TGCAGTGCCCCGTTGACCCTAGGAGAAGCTTTCTTT
>12|TRBV3-1|NA|once|TRBJ1-2
CASSQTHGGYTF
TGTGCCAGCAGCCAAACCCACGGGGGCTACACCTTC
>10|TRBV2|NA|many|TRBJ2-2
CASSDGELFF
TGTGCCAGCAGTGACGGGGAGCTGTTTTTT
>15|TRBV5-1|NA|NA|TRBJ2-7
CASSLVGVLSYEQYF
TGCGCCAGCAGCTTGGTGGGTGTTCTCTCCTACGAGCAGTACTTC
>12|TRBV28|NA|NA|TRBJ2-4
CASALAKNIQYF
TGTGCCAGCGCCTTAGCCAAAAACATTCAGTACTTC
>13|TRBV10-3|NA|NA|TRBJ2-1
CAIRHRSSYEQFF
TGTGCCATCAGGCACAGGAGCTCCTACGAGCAGTTCTTC
>15|TRBV7-2|TRBD2|NA|TRBJ2-2
CASSLAGGPAGELFF
TGTGCCAGCAGCTTAGCGGGAGGGCCGGCCGGGGAGCTGTTTTTT
>17|TRBV7-9|NA|NA|TRBJ1-2
CASSLAGGKSGRGGYTF
TGTGCCAGCAGCTTAGCGGGAGGGAAATCCGGAAGGGGAGGCTACACCTTC
>16|TRBV6-6|TRBD2|NA|TRBJ2-1
CASSYRTSGRKDEQFF
TGTGCCAGCAGTTACAGGACTAGCGGGAGGAAGGATGAGCAGTTCTTC
>15|TRBV29-1|NA|NA|TRBJ2-1
CSVRALQGGGDEQFF
TGCAGCGTCCGGGCCTTACAGGGGGGGGGTGATGAGCAGTTCTTC
>14|TRBV6-5|NA|few|TRBJ2-7
CASSLTDLMYEQYF
TGTGCCAGCAGTTTGACAGACCTCATGTACGAGCAGTACTTC
>12|TRBV18|NA|NA|TRBJ2-5
CASSPEAGGQYF
TGTGCCAGCTCACCAGAAGCCGGCGGGCAGTACTTC
>13|TRBV6-4|TRBD1|NA|TRBJ1-2
CASRDRGSYGYTF
TGTGCCAGCCGGGACAGGGGGTCCTATGGCTACACCTTC
>13|TRBV6-2/TRBV6-3|NA|NA|TRBJ1-5
CASHDSLNQPQHF
TGTGCCAGCCATGACAGCCTCAATCAGCCCCAGCATTTT
>15|TRBV4-3|NA|NA|TRBJ1-2
CASSQEVGRGGGYTF
TGCGCCAGCAGCCAAGAAGTAGGCAGGGGAGGCGGCTACACCTTC
>18|TRBV7-2|TRBD2|NA|TRBJ2-7
CASSRRSGTSRGVYEQYF
TGTGCCAGCAGCCGAAGATCCGGGACTAGCAGGGGTGTCTACGAGCAGTACTTC
>17|TRBV7-2|TRBD1|NA|TRBJ1-2
CASSHGRNRGQNYGYTF
TGTGCCAGCAGCCATGGTCGAAACAGGGGGCAGAACTATGGCTACACCTTC
>16|TRBV25-1|TRBD2|NA|TRBJ2-5
CASSAFEGGHTQTQYF
TGTGCCAGCAGTGCATTTGAGGGAGGGCACACACAGACCCAGTACTTC
>15|TRBV24-1|NA|few|TRBJ2-5
CATSDSQRGSETQYF
TGTGCCACCAGTGATTCCCAGCGTGGATCGGAGACCCAGTACTTC
>18|TRBV4-3|TRBD2|NA|TRBJ2-1
CASSQGTSGRASYNEQFF
TGCGCCAGCAGCCAAGGGACTAGCGGGAGGGCCTCCTACAATGAGCAGTTCTTC
>15|TRBV4-3|TRBD2|few|TRBJ2-1
CASSQGRAGANEQFF
TGCGCCAGCAGCCAAGGACGAGCGGGAGCCAATGAGCAGTTCTTC
>13|TRBV19|NA|NA|TRBJ2-5
CASSLPGDDEQYF
TGTGCCAGTAGTCTTCCTGGGGACGATGAGCAGTACTTC
>13|TRBV24-1|NA|few|TRBJ2-3
CATSDPVSDTQYF
TGTGCCACCAGTGACCCCGTATCAGATACGCAGTATTTT
>16|TRBV27|TRBD2|NA|TRBJ2-7
CASSLGTSGRVYEQYF
TGTGCCAGCAGTCTTGGGACTAGCGGGAGGGTGTACGAGCAGTACTTC
>16|TRBV20-1|TRBD1|NA|TRBJ1-6
CSARDRRDSYNSPLHF
TGCAGTGCTAGAGATAGGAGGGACAGCTATAATTCACCCCTCCACTTT
>14|TRBV11-2|NA|NA|TRBJ2-1
CASRRPGGINEQFF
TGTGCCAGCAGACGCCCGGGGGGCATCAATGAGCAGTTCTTC
>9|TRBV2|TRBD2|few|TRBJ2-7
CATGGEQYF
TGTGCCACGGGGGGGGAGCAGTACTTC
>15|TRBV28|NA|NA|TRBJ2-1
CASSFLKGMGETQFF
TGTGCCAGCAGTTTTCTGAAGGGGATGGGAGAGACCCAGTTCTTC
>15|TRBV28|TRBD2|many|TRBJ2-7
CASSLAAGGLYEQYF
TGTGCCAGCAGTTTAGCAGCGGGAGGACTATACGAGCAGTACTTC
>14|TRBV3-1|NA|NA|TRBJ2-1
CASSQGPPYNEQFF
TGTGCCAGCAGCCAAGGACCTCCCTACAATGAGCAGTTCTTC
>14|TRBV29-1|TRBD1|NA|TRBJ2-1
CSLLPGTGHNEQFF
TGCAGCCTCTTACCCGGGACAGGGCACAATGAGCAGTTCTTC
>14|TRBV11-2|TRBD1|NA|TRBJ2-5
CASSSTGARETQYF
TGTGCCAGCAGCTCCACAGGGGCGCGAGAGACCCAGTACTTC
>15|TRBV6-2/TRBV6-3|TRBD2|NA|TRBJ2-7
CASRTGTSGNNEQYF
TGTGCCAGCCGTACTGGGACTAGCGGAAACAATGAGCAGTACTTC
>15|TRBV7-2|NA|NA|TRBJ1-2
CASPVAAQANYGYTF
TGTGCCAGCCCCGTGGCAGCTCAAGCTAACTATGGCTACACCTTC
>14|TRBV29-1|TRBD1|NA|TRBJ2-1
CSAGTGGYPNEQFF
TGCAGCGCCGGGACAGGGGGCTATCCTAATGAGCAGTTCTTC
>16|TRBV5-1|NA|few|TRBJ2-6
CASSQAQFSGANVLTF
TGCGCCAGCAGCCAGGCACAGTTCTCTGGGGCCAACGTCCTGACTTTC
>15|TRBV5-1|NA|many|TRBJ1-1
CASSAGHAGNTEAFF
TGCGCCAGCAGCGCCGGACATGCCGGGAACACTGAAGCTTTCTTT
>12|TRBV29-1|TRBD1|NA|TRBJ1-2
CSAQGAGRGYTF
TGCAGCGCCCAGGGGGCAGGCCGTGGCTACACCTTC
>15|TRBV28|NA|NA|TRBJ1-2
CASRTPTGSGGGYTF
TGTGCCAGCAGAACCCCAACAGGGTCGGGAGGTGGCTACACCTTC
>11|TRBV7-2|NA|few|TRBJ2-3
CASSQLDTQYF
TGTGCCAGCAGCCAGCTAGATACGCAGTATTTT
>16|TRBV5-1|NA|NA|TRBJ2-4
CASSLDGGGRGNIQYF
TGCGCCAGCAGCCTCGACGGAGGGGGGCGTGGGAACATTCAGTACTTC
>16|TRBV20-1|TRBD2|NA|TRBJ2-1
CSAPGLAGGLGNEQFF
TGCAGTGCGCCGGGACTAGCGGGAGGCCTGGGTAATGAGCAGTTCTTC
>13|TRBV20-1|NA|NA|TRBJ1-6
CSARQGNNSPLHF
TGCAGTGCTAGACAAGGGAATAACTCACCCCTCCACTTT
>13|TRBV6-2/TRBV6-3|NA|NA|TRBJ2-7
CASSGRGGNEQYF
TGTGCCAGCAGTGGACGTGGGGGGAACGAGCAGTACTTC
>14|TRBV20-1|TRBD1|NA|TRBJ1-4
CSAIGADRKEKLFF
TGCAGTGCTATCGGCGCGGACAGGAAAGAAAAACTGTTTTTT
>15|TRBV7-2|NA|NA|TRBJ2-7
CASSLEGIASYEQYF
TGTGCCAGCAGCTTAGAAGGGATAGCATCCTACGAGCAGTACTTC
>12|TRBV20-1|NA|many|TRBJ2-7
CSARPAHYEQYF
TGCAGTGCTAGACCGGCCCACTACGAGCAGTACTTC
>11|TRBV20-1|NA|NA|TRBJ2-7
CSARGWYEQYF
TGCAGTGCCAGAGGCTGGTACGAGCAGTACTTC